This TCR beta chain was captured by sequencing in a study of T cell changes during pregnancy in multiple sclerosis. The ends lost 4 bases at V and 7 bases at J; junction bases unmatched: 22. The CDR3 length is 18 residues. Germline CDR1 SGHTS, CDR2 YDEGEE. Generated by immunoSEQ multiplex PCR, the TCRdb table keeps only in-frame clones and is missing some. In the table there are about 130,000 clones, around 97% of which are singletons. V and J are TRBV5-8 and TRBJ2-7, with 8 bases aligning to TRBD2. Material: peripheral blood, obtained after pregnancy. This TCR derives from a female donor with multiple sclerosis, enrolled in a pregnancy study. The CDR3 loop reads CASSRDRRFSGIVREQYF. CDR3 nucleotide sequence: TGTGCCAGCAGCAGGGACCGAAGATTTAGCGGGATCGTACGAGAGCAGTACTTC.